The 3 T cell receptor beta chains in this list originate from one sample, sequenced in a study of blood T cell repertoires in COVID-19. TCRdb's table, derived via immunoSEQ multiplex PCR, lists solely in-frame clones and lacks some. The sample holds 25,000 to 35,000 clones; about 85% are singletons and the top ten take around 5%. The material sequenced was peripheral blood. These receptors all stem from a man aged 55 to 70 with active COVID-19.

The genes are TRBV6-5 and TRBJ1-2; 8 bases map to TRBD1. Germline V gene sequence: CDR1 MNHEY, CDR2 SVGAGI. J gave up 4 bases and V 6 bases, and 7 bases lay outside the gene matches. CDR3 length: 14 residues. The CDR3: CASRFQGASYGYTF. The CDR3 bases are TGTGCCAGCAGGTTTCAGGGGGCGAGCTATGGCTACACCTTC.

The chain is built from TRBV9 and TRBJ2-2, with D possibly being TRBD2 (7 bases). Germline lookup yields CDR1 SGDLS and CDR2 YYNGEE. This CDR3 spans 16 amino acids. With 0 bases removed from V and 5 bases from J, the gap between germline ends came to 14 bases. DNA of the CDR3: TGTGCCAGCAGCGTAGCGGCGGGGGCCGGAACCGGGGAGCTGTTTTTT. Translating it yields CASSVAAGAGTGELFF.

The V and J genes are TRBV5-4 and TRBJ2-7; tentative D call: TRBD1 (5 bases). V was clipped by 1 base and J by 5 bases, with 10 bases between them. The germline V gene encodes CDR1 SGHNT and CDR2 YYREEE (reference sequence). The CDR3 is 13 residues long. DNA for the CDR3: TGTGCCAGCAGCTTGCAGGGAACCGACGAGCAGTACTTC. Translation gives CASSLQGTDEQYF. Full variable domain (rest looked up from reference TRBV5-4 and TRBJ2-7): ETGVTQSPTHLIKTRGQQVTLRCSSQSGHNTVSWYQQALGQGPQFIFQYYREEENGRGNFPPRFSGLQFPNYSSELNVNALELDDSALYLCASSLQGTDEQYFGPGTRLTVT.